Below, 25 T cell receptor beta chains from the same sample are listed, as sequenced in a study of cytomegalovirus exposure and HLA in healthy donors (dated by TCRdb to 2016 to 2017). The library was produced with the immunoSEQ multiplex PCR assay. For the multiplex PCR, a mixture combining 60 forward primers for TCR Vbeta segments and 13 reverse primers for TCR Jbeta segments was used. Imported from immuneACCESS, the table was reduced by TCRdb to in-frame sequences with V and J called. These copies leave out some clones; in studies compared against another copy, an unresolved V gene accounts for under half, and the cause of the remainder is not known. For this sample the table gives 150,000 to 200,000 clones, of which approximately 80% were detected only once. The ten biggest clones cover about 13% of the sample. Sequencing was performed on PBMCs. These receptors came from a woman aged 45-65 years in good health and CMV-seronegative.

The chain is built from TRBV5-1 and TRBJ1-3; D call uncertain. V gave up 6 bases and J gave up 1 base, with 14 bases separating them. The CDR3 is 15 residues long. Germline V gene data show CDR1 as SGHRS and CDR2 as YFSETQ. In DNA form, the CDR3 reads TGCGCCAGCAAGCGCGGGCCTGGTTCTGGAAACACCATATATTTT. Residues: CASKRGPGSGNTIYF.

This rearrangement joins TRBV11-3 to TRBJ2-1; 7 bases map to TRBD2. The CDR3 is made up of 13 amino acids. Germline CDR1 is SGHNT and CDR2 is YENEEA. V lost 5 bases, J lost 7 bases, and 5 bases stayed unmatched. The CDR3 loop reads CASSMTSQNEQFF. Written as DNA, the CDR3 is TGTGCCAGCAGCATGACTAGCCAGAATGAGCAGTTCTTC.

The chain couples TRBV9 to TRBJ2-1; 8 bases match TRBD2. Germline V lookup: CDR1 SGDLS, CDR2 YYNGEE. The V and J ends lost 2 bases and 2 bases, in that order; junction bases with no gene match: 6. The length of the CDR3 is 16 residues. The CDR3 DNA reads TGTGCCAGCAGCGTGGGAACAGCGGGGGCCTACAATGAGCAGTTCTTC. This sequence encodes CASSVGTAGAYNEQFF.

The table lists this clone with a few counts. The V and J genes are TRBV5-6 and TRBJ1-2; 8 bases line up with TRBD1. The trim removed 4 bases at V and 2 bases at J, leaving 1 base unmatched. Germline assignment: CDR1 SGHDT and CDR2 YYEEEE. There are 13 residues in the CDR3. The DNA for the CDR3 is TGTGCCAGCAGCGGGACAGGAAACTATGGCTACACCTTC. Its protein is CASSGTGNYGYTF. Full variable domain (rest looked up from reference TRBV5-6 and TRBJ1-2): DAGVTQSPTHLIKTRGQQVTLRCSPKSGHDTVSWYQQALGQGPQFIFQYYEEEERQRGNFPDRFSGHQFPNYSSELNVNALLLGDSALYLCASSGTGNYGYTFGSGTRLTVV.

This clone was seen a handful of times. The V and J genes are TRBV11-2 and TRBJ2-7; D call uncertain. The CDR3 covers 11 residues. CDR1 and CDR2 (germline): SGHAT, FQNNGV. V lost 2 bases, J lost 4 bases, and 3 bases lay in between. The CDR3 here is CASSLQYEQYF. CDR3 in DNA: TGTGCCAGCAGCTTACAGTACGAGCAGTACTTC.

The rearrangement uses TRBV7-3 and TRBJ1-5, with D possibly matching TRBD1 (6 bases). The V end was cut by 5 bases, the J end by 5 bases, with 10 bases between. Germline-derived CDR1 and CDR2 are SGHTA and FQGTGA. The CDR3 covers 13 residues. In DNA, the CDR3 is TGTGCCAGCAGCCTTAGGACAGATCAGCCCCAGCATTTT. Translating it yields CASSLRTDQPQHF.

The chain combines TRBV5-1 with TRBJ2-5; TRBD2 matches at 11 bases. Looked up from germline, CDR1 is SGHRS and CDR2 is YFSETQ. The CDR3 is made up of 16 amino acids. J was trimmed by 1 base and V by 4 bases; bases with no gene match: 6. This CDR3 reads CASSSTGTSGQETQYF. CDR3 DNA: TGCGCCAGCAGCAGTACCGGGACTAGCGGCCAAGAGACCCAGTACTTC.

This chain links TRBV2 with TRBJ2-1; 11 bases are shared with TRBD2. Germline values: CDR1 SNHLY, CDR2 FYNNEI. The CDR3 consists of 15 residues. J was trimmed by 10 bases and V by 3 bases; bases with no gene match: 8. This CDR3 is CASSDRLAGGREQFF. The CDR3 DNA is TGTGCCAGCAGTGACCGTCTAGCGGGAGGCAGGGAGCAGTTCTTC.

This clone has more than one count but fewer than ten. V gene TRBV28 combines with J gene TRBJ1-2, with TRBD1 matching 8 bases. The CDR3 is made up of 15 amino acids. Looked up from germline, CDR1 is MDHEN and CDR2 is SYDVKM. J gave up 6 bases and V 2 bases, and 8 bases lay outside the gene matches. This CDR3 reads CASSLEATGGDGYTF. The CDR3 DNA sequence: TGTGCCAGCAGTTTAGAGGCAACAGGGGGGGATGGCTACACCTTC.

V is TRBV2 and J is TRBJ1-2, with D tentatively TRBD1 (5 bases). The CDR3 is 14 residues long. Trimming shortened V by 3 bases and J by 4 bases, and 12 bases separated the two germline ends. Germline assignment: CDR1 SNHLY and CDR2 FYNNEI. CDR3 DNA: TGTGCCAGCAGTGACCTGGCAGGGCTCTATGGCTACACCTTC. This gives the protein CASSDLAGLYGYTF.

The chain carries TRBV19 and TRBJ2-1; 7 nucleotides line up with TRBD2. The V and J ends lost 3 bases and 4 bases, in that order; junction bases with no gene match: 3. The CDR3 is 14 amino acids. Germline V lookup: CDR1 LNHDA, CDR2 SQIVND (reference sequence). CDR3 sequence: CASSIAGAYNEQFF. For the CDR3, the DNA is TGTGCCAGTAGTATCGCGGGAGCATACAATGAGCAGTTCTTC.

The V and J genes are TRBV9 and TRBJ2-3; no clear D gene. The CDR3 length is 18 residues. Between the trimmed V and J ends, which lost 4 bases and 3 bases, there was a span of 24 bases. The germline V gene encodes CDR1 SGDLS and CDR2 YYNGEE. The CDR3 reads CASSPWHATQHLTDTQYF. The CDR3 DNA is TGTGCCAGCAGCCCTTGGCACGCGACACAACATTTGACAGATACGCAGTATTTT. The full variable domain, with the rest looked up from reference TRBV9 and TRBJ2-3, is DSGVTQTPKHLITATGQRVTLRCSPRSGDLSVYWYQQSLDQGLQFLIQYYNGEERAKGNILERFSAQQFPDLHSELNLSSLELGDSALYFCASSPWHATQHLTDTQYFGPGTRLTVL.

This clone was observed a handful of times. The chain uses TRBV7-2 and TRBJ2-7; maybe TRBD2 (7 bases). The CDR3 runs 15 residues. The germline V and J ends were trimmed by 10 bases and 5 bases, with 24 bases remaining between them. Germline-derived CDR1 and CDR2 are SGHTA and FQGNSA. The CDR3 coding sequence is TGTGCCACCTCGCCGGGGGCGGGGGTACCCCACGAGCAGTACTTC. Its protein product is CATSPGAGVPHEQYF.

This clone was detected only a few times. The genes are TRBV5-5 and TRBJ1-2, with TRBD1 identical over 8 bases. From germline, CDR1 is SGHKS and CDR2 YYEKEE (reference sequence). This CDR3 is 13 amino acids long. V shed 7 bases and J 8 bases; nucleotides not matched to a gene: 10. The CDR3, as DNA: TGTGCCAGCCGTGGGACAGGCGGGGGAGGCTACACCTTC. As protein: CASRGTGGGGYTF.

In its sample, this clone was seen a few times. This chain links TRBV6-6 with TRBJ2-7; 8 bases are shared with TRBD2. The junction had 6 bases not matched to a gene; V was cut back by 5 bases and J by 3 bases. The CDR3 is made up of 14 amino acids. Germline V CDR1 and CDR2: MNHNY, SVGAGI (reference sequence). The CDR3 DNA reads TGTGCCAGCAGTCCAGCGGGAGATTACTACGAGCAGTACTTC. Amino acid sequence: CASSPAGDYYEQYF.

This chain uses TRBV4-3 with TRBJ2-1, with TRBD2 identical over 8 bases. V lost 0 bases to trimming and J lost 2 bases; unmatched junction nucleotides: 3. Germline CDR1 reads LGHNA; CDR2 reads YSLEER. The CDR3 contains 16 residues. CDR3 nucleotide sequence: TGCGCCAGCAGCCAAGAAGGCGGGAGGACCTACAATGAGCAGTTCTTC. It encodes CASSQEGGRTYNEQFF.

In DNA, the CDR3 is TGTGCCTGGAGTACAGGGGTCGTGAACACTGAAGCTTTCTTT. This encodes CAWSTGVVNTEAFF. The chain links TRBV30 to TRBJ1-1; 7 bases are shared with TRBD1. Germline CDR1 reads GTSNPN; CDR2 reads SVGIG (reference sequence). CDR3 length: 14 residues. V lost 2 bases, J lost 0 bases, and 3 bases stayed unmatched.

As DNA, the CDR3 is TGTGCCAGCAGGGCGGGACAGTGGTCCTACGAGCAGTACTTC. Translation: CASRAGQWSYEQYF. The chain couples TRBV28 to TRBJ2-7; D is possibly TRBD1 (7 bases). Germline lookup yields CDR1 MDHEN and CDR2 SYDVKM. This CDR3 contains 14 residues. V shed 6 bases and J shed 1 base, with 13 bases lying between them.

The table lists this clone with a few counts. This CDR3 is also generated by other DNA sequences in the sample. This chain uses TRBV4-2 with TRBJ2-5; no reliable D call. The germline V gene encodes CDR1 LGHNA and CDR2 YNFKEQ. The length of the CDR3 is 12 residues. V was trimmed by 0 bases and J by 5 bases, leaving 4 bases between them. CDR3 sequence: CASSQDRETQYF. The CDR3 nucleotides read TGTGCCAGCAGCCAAGATCGGGAGACCCAGTACTTC.

This clone was found a few times. The chain has TRBV11-2 and TRBJ2-7; the D gene is possibly TRBD2 (5 bases). Germline V gene sequence: CDR1 SGHAT, CDR2 FQNNGV. Trimming stripped 6 bases from V and 7 bases from J, with 16 bases between. This CDR3 comprises 13 residues. DNA of the CDR3: TGTGCCAGCAGGTTGAGCTCCACTAGGGAGCAGTACTTC. It encodes CASRLSSTREQYF.

In this sample, this clone turned up once. The V gene is TRBV4-3, the J gene TRBJ2-7, with 11 bases fitting TRBD1. This CDR3 region has 15 residues. CDR1 is LGHNA, CDR2 YSLEER, per germline. V dropped 2 bases and J dropped 5; count of bases not matched to a gene: 5. The CDR3 DNA is TGCGCCAGCAGCCAAATGGGACAGGGGGAAGACGAGCAGTACTTC. This encodes CASSQMGQGEDEQYF.

V gene TRBV15 combines with J gene TRBJ1-3; D call uncertain. This CDR3 has 15 residues. V shed 1 base and J shed 2 bases, with 9 bases lying between them. Germline values: CDR1 LNHNV, CDR2 YYDKDF (reference sequence). The CDR3 protein is CATSRGQFTGNTIYF. Written as DNA, the CDR3 is TGTGCCACCAGCAGAGGGCAGTTTACTGGAAACACCATATATTTT.

CDR3 residues: CASSLGQAGNTEAFF. The CDR3 bases are TGCGCCAGCAGCTTGGGACAGGCGGGCAACACTGAAGCTTTCTTT. This chain connects TRBV5-1 to TRBJ1-1; possibly TRBD1 for D (6 bases). The germline CDR1 and CDR2 sequences are SGHRS and YFSETQ. CDR3 length: 15 residues. V gave up 0 bases and J gave up 2 bases, with 11 bases separating them.

V gene TRBV7-2 combines with J gene TRBJ2-5; 9 positions match TRBD2. V shed 1 base, J shed 5 bases, and the junction held 8 bases outside the gene matches. This CDR3 spans 16 amino acids. Per germline, CDR1 SGHTA and CDR2 FQGNSA. The DNA for the CDR3 is TGTGCCAGCAGCTTAGGCATGGCGGGGGGGCGTGAGACCCAGTACTTC. Translating it yields CASSLGMAGGRETQYF.

CDR3 sequence: CASSPGQTGRENGELFF. CDR3 DNA: TGTGCCAGCAGCCCCGGACAGACCGGGCGGGAGAACGGGGAGCTGTTTTTT. The chain links TRBV7-3 to TRBJ2-2, with D perhaps TRBD2 (7 bases). Germline-derived CDR1 and CDR2 are SGHTA and FQGTGA. The CDR3 spans 17 residues. Trimming took off 5 bases at V and 7 bases at J, with 23 bases between the two ends.